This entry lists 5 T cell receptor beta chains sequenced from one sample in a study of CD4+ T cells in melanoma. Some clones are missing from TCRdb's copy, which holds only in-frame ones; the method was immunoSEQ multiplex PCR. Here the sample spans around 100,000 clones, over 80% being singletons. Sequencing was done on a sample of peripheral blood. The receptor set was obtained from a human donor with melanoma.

This CDR3 reads CASSRGLDTGELFF. In nucleotides, the CDR3 is TGTGCCAGCAGCCGGGGACTAGATACCGGGGAGCTGTTTTTT. This rearrangement joins TRBV11-1 to TRBJ2-2; 8 bases align to TRBD2. CDR1 and CDR2 (germline): SGHAT, FQDESV (reference sequence). J gave up 5 bases and V 5 bases, and 4 bases lay outside the gene matches. The CDR3 covers 14 residues.

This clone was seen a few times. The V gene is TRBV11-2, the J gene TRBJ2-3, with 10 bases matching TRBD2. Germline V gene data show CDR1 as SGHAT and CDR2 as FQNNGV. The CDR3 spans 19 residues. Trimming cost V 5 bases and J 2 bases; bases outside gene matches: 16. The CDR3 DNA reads TGTGCCAGCAGCCGATTGGCAGGGTGGGGGACTAGCGACACAGATACGCAGTATTTT. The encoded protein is CASSRLAGWGTSDTDTQYF.

Written as DNA, the CDR3 is TGTGCCAGCAGCCCCCGGCGGGGTAATGAGCAGTTCTTC. Its translation is CASSPRRGNEQFF. The chain has TRBV7-3 and TRBJ2-1; D might be TRBD2 (6 bases). V was shortened by 5 bases and J by 7 bases, with 12 bases between the two germline ends. Germline V CDR1 and CDR2: SGHTA, FQGTGA. The CDR3 is 13 residues long.

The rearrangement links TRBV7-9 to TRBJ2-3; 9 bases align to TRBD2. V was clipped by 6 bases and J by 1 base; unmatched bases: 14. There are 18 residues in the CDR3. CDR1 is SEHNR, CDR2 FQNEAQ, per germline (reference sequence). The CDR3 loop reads CASSPRAGGLRGTDTQYF. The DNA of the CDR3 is TGTGCCAGCAGTCCAAGGGCGGGGGGGCTGAGAGGCACAGATACGCAGTATTTT.

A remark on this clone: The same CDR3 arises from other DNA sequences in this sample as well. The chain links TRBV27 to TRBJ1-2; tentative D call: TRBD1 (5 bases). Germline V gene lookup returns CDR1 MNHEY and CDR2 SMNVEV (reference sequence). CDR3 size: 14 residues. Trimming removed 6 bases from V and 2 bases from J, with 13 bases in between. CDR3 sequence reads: CASSLTGANYGYTF. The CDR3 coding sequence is TGTGCCAGCAGCCTCACAGGAGCGAACTATGGCTACACCTTC.